The T cell receptor beta chain under discussion was sequenced for a study of blood T cell repertoires in COVID-19 (dated by TCRdb to about 2020). Notes on the research overall: Samples covering the acute and convalescent phases of COVID-19 were provided by collaborators in the United States, Italy and Spain. The material from the prospective study consisted of cDNA or gDNA derived from T cells, B-cell-depleted T cells, or PBMCs. The dataset comprised deeply sampled blood TCRbeta repertoires from subjects exposed to, actively infected with, or recovered from COVID-19. The repertoires were released in a freely available public database intended as a resource for research on the immune response to SARS-CoV-2. Samples came from the ongoing ImmuneRACE study (first 160 participants) plus 1,254 subjects from 6 global collaborators. A de-identified subject ID, COVID-19 status, age in years and sex were almost always included in the sample metadata. Where available, HLA class I and class II types were obtained from metadata supplied by the sample provider rather than from assay-based typing. Overall study results and their limits: How much clinical and demographic metadata was included differed by source and by participant, and the metadata was provided uncurated.

One collaborating source in Seattle enrolled patients during active infection and followed them longitudinally through the course of disease. The collaborating institutions used their own protocols to collect whole blood in K2EDTA tubes. For TCRbeta analysis, collaborators shipped samples in one of three forms: frozen whole blood, isolated PBMCs, or DNA extracted from either of those sample types. Details on this clone: No antigen is known for it. No qualities accompany the bases; no much larger clone lies one base away.

The CDR3 goes from the cysteine to the phenylalanine over 17 residues. Left in the record is the CDR3 DNA by itself, 51 bases read in frame from the first base. Trimming removed 1 base from V and 5 bases from J; the gene matches leave 5 bases unexplained. Reading the germline V gene gives CDR1 SGDLS and CDR2 YYNGEE. TCRbeta CDR3 regions were amplified from genomic DNA using the immunoSEQ Assay, a bias-controlled multiplex PCR. The paper's data handling went like this. The number of nucleated cells in each sample was estimated by amplification of reference gene primers within the assay. To quantify the absolute abundance of each unique TCRbeta CDR3 rearrangement, sequence reads were collapsed and filtered. Productive Simpson clonality was computed per sample as the square root of Simpson's diversity index over productive rearrangements. The table comes from immuneACCESS by way of TCRdb, which keeps in-frame sequences with V and J called. Part of the clones is missing from these tables; in studies checked, under half for an unresolved V gene and the rest for unknown reasons. V and J calls and clone size come straight from that table; D and trimming were deduced from the DNA. The sample table shows about 220,000 clones, and around 83% are seen once. The ten most abundant clones make up roughly 5.5% of the sample.

Sample: peripheral blood. This TCR came from a woman in her 70s with COVID-19, enrolled during active disease. The receptor chain draws on TRBV9 and TRBJ2-2; 13 middle bases align to TRBD2. The nucleotides are TGTGCCAGCAGCGTACGACTAGCGGGAGGAAGGACCGGGGAGCTGTTTTTT. Its coded protein is CASSVRLAGGRTGELFF.